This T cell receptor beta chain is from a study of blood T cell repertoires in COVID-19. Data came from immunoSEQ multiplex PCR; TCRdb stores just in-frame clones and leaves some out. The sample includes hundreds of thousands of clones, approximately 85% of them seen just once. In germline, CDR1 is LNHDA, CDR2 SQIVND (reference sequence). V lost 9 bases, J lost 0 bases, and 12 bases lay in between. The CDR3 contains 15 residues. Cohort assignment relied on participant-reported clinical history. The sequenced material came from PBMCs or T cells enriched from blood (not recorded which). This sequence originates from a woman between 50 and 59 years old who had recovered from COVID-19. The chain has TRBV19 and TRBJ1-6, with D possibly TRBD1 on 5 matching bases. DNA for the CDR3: TGTGCCAGCAAACAGGAAATCTCCTATAATTCACCCCTCCACTTT. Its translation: CASKQEISYNSPLHF.